These 6 T cell receptor beta chains were all obtained from the same sample, sequenced in a study of T cell responses to AZD1222 COVID-19 vaccine. Profiled with immunoSEQ multiplex PCR; TCRdb holds only in-frame clones, not every one. The data show 75,000 to 80,000 clones, about 83% seen once. Sequenced here: peripheral blood, sampled 28 days after the second dose of the MenACWY control vaccine. The receptor source for this set is an adult who received the MenACWY meningococcal vaccine as a control.

The rearrangement joins TRBV29-1 to TRBJ1-2; TRBD1 aligns across 8 bases. The V gene end was trimmed by 3 bases and the J gene end by 8 bases; junction bases not matched to a gene: 11. Looked up from germline, CDR1 is SQVTM and CDR2 is ANQGSEA. The CDR3 runs to 14 residues. CDR3: CSVDLLQGEEGYTF. CDR3 coding DNA: TGCAGCGTTGACCTATTACAGGGGGAGGAGGGCTACACCTTC.

The gene calls are TRBV10-3 and TRBJ2-1; D could derive from TRBD1 or TRBD2 (6 bases each). This CDR3 contains 13 residues. Germline assignment: CDR1 ENHRY and CDR2 SYGVKD. V was clipped by 6 bases and J by 7 bases, with 13 bases between them. As DNA, the CDR3 is TGTGCCATCAGGGGGGGCATGGCTAATGAGCAGTTCTTC. This codes for CAIRGGMANEQFF.

The CDR3 bases are TGTGCCAGCAGTCCCGCTACTCAGTTAGGGTATGGCTACACCTTC. This gives the protein CASSPATQLGYGYTF. V usage is TRBV28 and J usage is TRBJ1-2; the D is unclear. Per the germline V gene, CDR1 is MDHEN and CDR2 is SYDVKM. V lost 5 bases and J lost 5, with 18 bases in between. The CDR3 contains 15 residues.

This rearrangement joins TRBV15 to TRBJ1-6; D ambiguous. The CDR3 has 13 residues. The germline V gene has CDR1 LNHNV and CDR2 YYDKDF (reference sequence). V was cut by 0 bases and J by 10 bases, with 7 bases left in between. The CDR3 spells CATSRDRQSPLHF. CDR3 DNA: TGTGCCACCAGCAGAGATCGTCAATCACCCCTCCACTTT.

The V call is TRBV2, the J call TRBJ2-7; a possible D gene is TRBD2 (5 bases). The germline V and J ends were trimmed by 6 bases and 1 base, with 16 bases remaining between them. This CDR3 contains 15 residues. Germline assignment: CDR1 SNHLY and CDR2 FYNNEI. The CDR3 spells CASRLGLVPSYEQYF. CDR3 coding DNA: TGTGCCAGCAGACTTGGACTCGTACCTTCCTACGAGCAGTACTTC.

The V and J genes are TRBV19 and TRBJ1-2; no clear D gene. The CDR3 has 13 amino acids. Germline CDR1 is LNHDA and CDR2 is SQIVND (reference sequence). V was pared by 5 bases and J by 0 bases, with 7 bases between. The CDR3 loop is CASSPSSNYGYTF. CDR3 coding DNA: TGTGCCAGTAGTCCCTCCTCTAACTATGGCTACACCTTC.